This TCR beta chain was retrieved from a study of graft-versus-host responses after intestinal transplantation (dated by TCRdb to the early 2020s). Broadly, across the study: The transplants that recipients received were multivisceral, liver-intestinal, or isolated intestinal. Rather than being sequenced by the commercial service, samples from a few later patients were sequenced in-house on an Illumina MiSeq and processed with MiXCR. Graft-versus-host and host-versus-graft alloreactive T cell clones were tracked in the graft, circulation and bone marrow after intestinal transplantation using bulk TCR-beta CDR3 sequencing. A cohort of about 25 intestinal transplant recipients, including one retransplant, was enrolled, and a few patients lacking pretransplant specimens were excluded. All recipients received anti-thymocyte globulin induction followed by maintenance tacrolimus and steroids for approximately 3 years. Alloreactive clones were identified by sequencing pre-transplant mixed lymphocyte reaction products and comparing these products with unstimulated pre-transplant donor and recipient T cells. A peak of at least 4% donor T cells among recipient peripheral blood mononuclear cells was the definition used for donor T cell macrochimerism.

Taken with the paper, the label for time point translates to: cells obtained before transplantation from donor or recipient. CD3+CD4+ and CD3+CD8+ populations were FACS-sorted from unstimulated pre-transplant donor and recipient cells taken from spleen or lymph nodes. Receptors were amplified or captured by the immunoSEQ multiplex PCR assay. In most patients, genomic DNA was isolated using the Qiagen DNeasy Blood and Tissue Kit and sent frozen to Adaptive Biotechnologies for TCR sequencing. High-throughput TCR-beta CDR3 sequencing of genomic DNA from most patients was performed by Adaptive Biotechnologies. In the source study's methods: Adaptive's ImmunoSEQ software supplied the TCR sequencing data for around 19 patients, while MiXCR and VDJtools were used to process three other patients. CD4 versus CD8 sorting errors were corrected by removing sequences found in both subsets at a frequency ratio below 5:1. Because the origin of CDR3 nucleotide sequences shared between donor and recipient could not be assigned, those sequences were removed. Alloreactive clones required at least 2-fold expansion over unstimulated cells and minimum CFSE-low frequency of 0.002% (template counts) or 0.001% (read counts). Mappable clones were those detected in sequenced pre-transplant spleen, lymph node, or MLR CFSE-low populations of the donor or recipient. The cumulative frequency of alloreactive clones was calculated as a percentage of all sequences, weighted by copy number. TCRdb limited this immuneACCESS table to in-frame rearrangements with V and J called. A share of clones is missing; checked studies link under half to unresolved V genes, and the rest is unexplained. The D gene and trimming were derived from the DNA, and the V and J assignments and clone size from that table. The sample table lists 96,000 or so clones, 80% to 95% of them with a count of one. Of the sample, roughly 0.17% falls within the top ten clones.

Overall results and qualifications from the work: The conclusions were limited by the relatively low number and heterogeneity of the intestinal transplant patients. GvH clones were found in recipient bone marrow, and some of the GvH clones appeared earlier in ileal mucosa or blood, which is consistent with an intestinal mucosal origin. In patients with donor T cell macrochimerism, the allografts had high GvH to HvG T cell clonal ratios. Early after transplant, peak levels of circulating GvH clones were associated with declines in HvG clones.

Note on this clone: The antigen it recognizes is unknown. No base quality values were provided; no much bigger clone lies one nucleotide off.

V and J lose 0 bases and 5 bases, and a span of 13 bases separates them. Inclusive of the bounding cysteine and phenylalanine, the CDR3 is 15 residues long. Left in the record is the CDR3 DNA by itself, 45 bases read in frame from the first base. Via the germline V gene, CDR1 is MGHRA and CDR2 YSYEKL. The specimen comprised unstimulated CD4+ T cells sorted from spleen or lymph node cells, sampled before intestinal transplant. This TCR was recovered from a human donor who received an intestinal transplant. The chain is encoded by TRBV4-1 joined to TRBJ2-5, with the D gene not clear enough to name. DNA sequence: TGCGCCAGCAGCCAAGATCCTTACGGTGTGGAGACCCAGTACTTC. This yields the protein CASSQDPYGVETQYF.